The 5 T cell receptor beta chains below all came from one sample that was sequenced in a study of shared clonotypes between healthy human individuals. TCRdb's copy holds only in-frame clones and misses some; the assay was immunoSEQ multiplex PCR. The sample records approximately 250,000 clones, approximately 65% being singletons. What was sequenced was memory CD4+ T cells sorted from blood. As for subset: CD45RA-negative fraction. The receptor source for this set is a man aged 25 to 45 in good health.

CDR3 sequence (DNA): TGTGCCAGCAGCCCCTCATCTCCTGGAAACACCATATATTTT. Encoded protein: CASSPSSPGNTIYF. The genes are TRBV7-2 and TRBJ1-3; D unclear. The V end was cut by 5 bases, the J end by 2 bases, with 10 bases between. The CDR3 consists of 14 residues. Germline CDR1 is SGHTA and CDR2 is FQGNSA.

The gene calls are TRBV14 and TRBJ2-3, with 7 bases lining up with TRBD2. The CDR3 is 16 residues long. From germline, CDR1 is SGHDN and CDR2 FVKESK. V lost 1 base, J lost 2 bases, and 6 bases stayed unmatched. CDR3 sequence reads: CASSQGWRGNTDTQYF. In DNA form, the CDR3 reads TGTGCCAGCAGCCAAGGTTGGCGGGGGAACACAGATACGCAGTATTTT.

V usage is TRBV14 and J usage is TRBJ2-5; 8 bases map to TRBD1. The CDR3 is made up of 15 amino acids. V was pared by 2 bases and J by 5 bases, with 7 bases of the junction left unmatched. The germline V gene encodes CDR1 SGHDN and CDR2 FVKESK. DNA for the CDR3: TGTGCCAGCAGCCAACTCGACAGGGGTAGCGAGACCCAGTACTTC. It codes for CASSQLDRGSETQYF.

This clone was counted a single time. The V and J genes are TRBV5-6 and TRBJ2-1; D call uncertain. The CDR3 has 13 amino acids. Germline CDR1 is SGHDT and CDR2 is YYEEEE. V gave up 2 bases and J gave up 8 bases, with 11 bases separating them. CDR3 amino acids: CASSFGRVHEQFF. The CDR3, as DNA: TGTGCCAGCAGCTTTGGACGGGTCCATGAGCAGTTCTTC.

The genes are TRBV6-1 and TRBJ2-1; unclear D gene. There are 13 residues in the CDR3. Trimming cost V 3 bases and J 8 bases, with 11 bases left between them. The germline V gene has CDR1 MNHNS and CDR2 SASEGT. In DNA, the CDR3 is TGTGCCAGCAGTGAGCCGGTTTCCGATGAGCAGTTCTTC. Protein product: CASSEPVSDEQFF.